A single sample gave rise to the 18 T cell receptor beta chains below, sequenced in a study of cytomegalovirus exposure and HLA in healthy donors. Researchers ran the PCR with 60 Vbeta and 13 Jbeta primers. This table comes from immunoSEQ multiplex PCR, and its TCRdb copy is limited to in-frame clones, with some not included. The table records around 120,000 clones, 70% to 85% of them present only once. The sequenced material came from PBMCs. These receptors all come from a boy younger than 18 in good health and CMV-seronegative.

V is TRBV30 and J is TRBJ2-1; 9 bases agree with TRBD2. Germline CDR1 and CDR2: GTSNPN and SVGIG (reference sequence). CDR3 length equals 16 residues. Germline trimming cut 3 bases from V and 1 base from J; bases unmatched to any gene: 7. DNA for the CDR3: TGTGCCTGGAGGTTAGCGGGAGCGAGGTCCTACAATGAGCAGTTCTTC. Encoded protein: CAWRLAGARSYNEQFF. Complete variable domain (other parts from reference TRBV30 and TRBJ2-1): SQTIHQWPATLVQPVGSPLSLECTVEGTSNPNLYWYRQAAGRGLQLLFYSVGIGQISSEVPQNLSASRPQDRQFILSSKKLLLSDSGFYLCAWRLAGARSYNEQFFGPGTRLTVL.

The V and J genes are TRBV19 and TRBJ2-2; D might be TRBD1 (5 bases). Trimming left V 8 bases short and J 7 bases short, with 11 bases between. Germline-derived CDR1 and CDR2 are LNHDA and SQIVND (reference sequence). The CDR3 has 12 residues. The CDR3 loop reads CASRKGVGELFF. The CDR3 region has the DNA TGTGCCAGTCGGAAAGGGGTCGGGGAGCTGTTTTTT.

The chain employs TRBV4-2 and TRBJ2-7, with unresolved D. The CDR3 contains 17 residues. CDR1 and CDR2 (germline): LGHNA, YNFKEQ. The V gene lost 4 bases and the J gene lost 0 bases, with 19 bases spanning the gap. CDR3 sequence: CASSPLSRSFSSYEQYF. The DNA for the CDR3 is TGTGCCAGCAGCCCCCTATCTAGGAGTTTCTCCTCCTACGAGCAGTACTTC.

The CDR3 DNA reads as TGTGCCACCAGAGTGGGGAGAGAGGAGACCCAGTACTTC. It codes for CATRVGREETQYF. The chain carries TRBV15 and TRBJ2-5; a weak D match, TRBD2 (5 bases). The V gene's germline CDR1 is LNHNV and CDR2 YYDKDF (reference sequence). V dropped 6 bases and J dropped 5 bases, with 13 bases sitting between them. The CDR3 length is 13 residues. The variable domain in full, completed from reference TRBV15 and TRBJ2-5, reads DAMVIQNPRYQVTQFGKPVTLSCSQTLNHNVMYWYQQKSSQAPKLLFHYYDKDFNNEADTPDNFQSRRPNTSFCFLDIRSPGLGDTAMYLCATRVGREETQYFGPGTRLLVL.

DNA of the CDR3: TGTGCCAGCAGCCCGGACGGAACAGGGCCCCAGCATTTT. Amino acids: CASSPDGTGPQHF. This chain connects TRBV5-4 to TRBJ1-5; D possibly corresponds to TRBD1 (5 bases). The CDR3 is 13 residues long. Germline CDR1 is SGHNT and CDR2 is YYREEE (reference sequence). The ends were cut back, 4 bases at V and 9 bases at J, with 14 bases in the middle.

The chain couples TRBV19 to TRBJ1-2; tentative D call: TRBD1 (6 bases). Germline V lookup: CDR1 LNHDA, CDR2 SQIVND (reference sequence). CDR3 length: 15 residues. The V end lost 6 bases, the J end lost 0 bases, and 14 bases lay between the germline ends. The CDR3 protein is CASSVPGAPNYGYTF. CDR3 nucleotides: TGTGCCAGTAGCGTCCCAGGGGCTCCTAACTATGGCTACACCTTC.

The V gene is TRBV19, the J gene TRBJ1-3, with D tentatively TRBD1 (6 bases). The germline V gene has CDR1 LNHDA and CDR2 SQIVND (reference sequence). The CDR3 totals 14 residues. V lost 9 bases and J lost 1, with 13 bases in between. DNA for the CDR3: TGTGCCAGCAAGACAGGATCTTCTGGAAACACCATATATTTT. Translated: CASKTGSSGNTIYF.

V is TRBV5-6 and J is TRBJ2-5, with 7 bases that match TRBD1. CDR3 length: 14 amino acids. The V gene's germline CDR1 is SGHDT and CDR2 YYEEEE. Losses at the gene ends were 2 bases for V and 5 bases for J; bases not matched to a gene: 6. The CDR3 spells CASSLTGAEETQYF. The DNA of the CDR3 is TGTGCCAGCAGCTTAACAGGGGCGGAGGAGACCCAGTACTTC.

The chain links TRBV30 to TRBJ1-4, with TRBD1 as a possible D gene (6 bases). Per germline, CDR1 GTSNPN and CDR2 SVGIG (reference sequence). The CDR3 consists of 15 residues. Between the trimmed V and J ends, which lost 0 bases and 8 bases, there was a span of 16 bases. CDR3: CAWSVLGGEDEKLFF. CDR3 coding DNA: TGTGCCTGGAGTGTACTTGGGGGCGAGGACGAAAAACTGTTTTTT.

The genes are TRBV7-2 and TRBJ2-3; possible D gene TRBD2, 5 bases. Trimming removed 3 bases at V and 5 bases at J, with 12 bases between. This CDR3 is 14 amino acids long. The germline V gene encodes CDR1 SGHTA and CDR2 FQGNSA. CDR3 DNA: TGTGCCAGCAGCTTGGTGGGAGTCCGAGATACGCAGTATTTT. Translated, it gives CASSLVGVRDTQYF. Supplemented by reference TRBV7-2 and TRBJ2-3, the full variable domain reads GAGVSQSPSNKVTEKGKDVELRCDPISGHTALYWYRQSLGQGLEFLIYFQGNSAPDKSGLPSDRFSAERTGGSVSTLTIQRTQQEDSAVYLCASSLVGVRDTQYFGPGTRLTVL.

DNA of the CDR3: TGCAGCGTCTCATTCGACAGGGAGAACACTGAAGCTTTCTTT. Translated, it gives CSVSFDRENTEAFF. The chain couples TRBV29-1 to TRBJ1-1; 7 nucleotides match TRBD1. J lost 1 base, V lost 6 bases, and 8 bases had no gene match. Germline values: CDR1 SQVTM, CDR2 ANQGSEA. This CDR3 has 14 amino acids.

This clone showed up just a few times. The chain combines TRBV7-9 with TRBJ1-3; D uncertain. The CDR3 is made up of 16 amino acids. Per germline, CDR1 SEHNR and CDR2 FQNEAQ (reference sequence). V lost 5 bases to trimming and J lost 0 bases, with 14 bases between them. The CDR3 bases are TGTGCCAGCAGCCGAGAGGGCGTAGACTCTGGAAACACCATATATTTT. This sequence encodes CASSREGVDSGNTIYF.

This clone was counted once. The gene calls are TRBV15 and TRBJ2-7; tentative D call: TRBD2 (5 bases). Trimming left V 0 bases short and J 7 bases short, with 16 bases between. This CDR3 comprises 15 residues. Germline-derived CDR1 and CDR2 are LNHNV and YYDKDF (reference sequence). CDR3 nucleotides: TGTGCCACCAGCAGAGACCTCAGTAGGACTCCTGAGCAGTACTTC. Translating it yields CATSRDLSRTPEQYF.

This clone was detected only once. This chain connects TRBV12-5 to TRBJ1-2; 7 bases match TRBD1. This CDR3 has 18 amino acids. The ends lost 0 bases at V and 3 bases at J; junction bases unmatched: 13. Germline loops: CDR1 LGHNT, CDR2 FRNRAP. The CDR3 sequence is CASGLVRGRGWEDYGYTF. As DNA, the CDR3 is TGTGCTAGTGGTTTGGTACGCGGCAGGGGGTGGGAGGACTATGGCTACACCTTC.

The chain employs TRBV4-2 and TRBJ2-7; TRBD2 agrees at 11 bases. J gave up 2 bases and V 0 bases, and 9 bases lay outside the gene matches. Germline CDR1 is LGHNA and CDR2 is YNFKEQ. The CDR3 is 18 amino acids. This chain's CDR3 is CASSQDQHHSGRAYEQYF. The DNA for the CDR3 is TGTGCCAGCAGCCAAGACCAGCATCATAGCGGGAGGGCCTACGAGCAGTACTTC.

The chain has TRBV5-6 and TRBJ2-5; 7 nucleotides line up with TRBD1. Germline-derived CDR1 and CDR2 are SGHDT and YYEEEE. V gave up 4 bases and J gave up 7 bases; unmatched junction bases: 13. The CDR3 runs 15 residues. The CDR3 region has the DNA TGTGCCAGCAGCCCGTACCGACAGGGAATAGGGACCCAGTACTTC. It yields the protein CASSPYRQGIGTQYF.

This chain's CDR3 is CASSLRWREAPETQYF. The CDR3 bases are TGTGCCAGCAGTTTAAGATGGCGGGAGGCTCCAGAGACCCAGTACTTC. The chain recombines TRBV27 with TRBJ2-5; 8 positions match TRBD2. Trimming cost V 2 bases and J 4 bases; bases outside gene matches: 9. CDR1 and CDR2 (germline): MNHEY, SMNVEV (reference sequence). This CDR3 spans 16 amino acids.

The genes are TRBV4-1 and TRBJ1-5; weak D call: TRBD1 (6 bases). CDR1 is MGHRA, CDR2 YSYEKL, per germline. This CDR3 region has 15 residues. V lost 4 bases, J lost 0 bases, and 10 bases lay in between. This CDR3 reads CASSPYRDSNQPQHF. The DNA of the CDR3 is TGCGCCAGCAGCCCATACAGGGATAGCAATCAGCCCCAGCATTTT.